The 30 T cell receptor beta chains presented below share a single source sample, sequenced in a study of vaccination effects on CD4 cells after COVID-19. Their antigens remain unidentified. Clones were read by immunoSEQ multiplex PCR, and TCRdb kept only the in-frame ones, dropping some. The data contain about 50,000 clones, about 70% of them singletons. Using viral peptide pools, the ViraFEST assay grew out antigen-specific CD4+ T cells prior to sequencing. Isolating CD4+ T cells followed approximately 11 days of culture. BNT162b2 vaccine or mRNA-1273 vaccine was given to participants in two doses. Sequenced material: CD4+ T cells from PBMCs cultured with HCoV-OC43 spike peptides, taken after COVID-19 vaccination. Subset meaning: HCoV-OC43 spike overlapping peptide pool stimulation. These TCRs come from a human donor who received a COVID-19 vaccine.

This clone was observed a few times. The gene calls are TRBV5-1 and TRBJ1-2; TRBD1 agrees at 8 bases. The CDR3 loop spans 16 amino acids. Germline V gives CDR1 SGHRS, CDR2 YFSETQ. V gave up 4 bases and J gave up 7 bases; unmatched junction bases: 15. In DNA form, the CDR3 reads TGCGCCAGCAGCGTTGGGGTGGACAGGGCAGGTAGTGGCTACACCTTC. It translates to CASSVGVDRAGSGYTF.

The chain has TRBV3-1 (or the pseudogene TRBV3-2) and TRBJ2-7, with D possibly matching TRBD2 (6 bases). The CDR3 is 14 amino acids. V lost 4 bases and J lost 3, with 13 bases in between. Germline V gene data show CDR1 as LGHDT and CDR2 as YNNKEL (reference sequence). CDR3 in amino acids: CASSPGTPNYEQYF. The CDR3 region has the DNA TGTGCCAGCAGCCCCGGGACTCCAAACTACGAGCAGTACTTC.

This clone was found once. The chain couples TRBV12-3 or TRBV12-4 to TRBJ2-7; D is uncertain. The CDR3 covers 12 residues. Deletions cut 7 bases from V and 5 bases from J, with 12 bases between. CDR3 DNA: TGTGCCAGCATCCGGGTATCCAACGAGCAGTACTTC. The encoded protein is CASIRVSNEQYF.

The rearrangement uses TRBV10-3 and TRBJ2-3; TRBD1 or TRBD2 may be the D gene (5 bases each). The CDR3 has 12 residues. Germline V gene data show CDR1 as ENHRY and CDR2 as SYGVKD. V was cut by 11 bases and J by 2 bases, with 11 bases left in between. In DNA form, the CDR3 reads TGTGCCGTCTCAGGGACCACAGATACGCAGTATTTT. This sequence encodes CAVSGTTDTQYF.

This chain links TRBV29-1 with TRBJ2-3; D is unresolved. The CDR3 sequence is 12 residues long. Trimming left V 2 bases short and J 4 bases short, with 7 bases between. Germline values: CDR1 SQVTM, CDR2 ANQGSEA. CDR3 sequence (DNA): TGCAGCGTTGAATTCATCTCAGATACGCAGTATTTT. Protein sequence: CSVEFISDTQYF.

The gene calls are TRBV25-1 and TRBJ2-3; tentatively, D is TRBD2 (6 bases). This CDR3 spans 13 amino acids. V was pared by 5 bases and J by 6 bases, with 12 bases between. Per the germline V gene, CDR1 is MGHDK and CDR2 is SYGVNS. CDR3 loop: CASSPVEGDTQYF. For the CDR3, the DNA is TGTGCCAGCAGTCCAGTGGAGGGCGATACGCAGTATTTT.

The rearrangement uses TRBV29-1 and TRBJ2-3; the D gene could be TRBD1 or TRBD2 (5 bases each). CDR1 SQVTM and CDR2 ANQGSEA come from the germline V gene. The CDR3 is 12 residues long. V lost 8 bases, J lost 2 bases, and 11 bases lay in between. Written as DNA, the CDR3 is TGCAGCATCGGGACGATCACAGATACGCAGTATTTT. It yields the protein CSIGTITDTQYF.

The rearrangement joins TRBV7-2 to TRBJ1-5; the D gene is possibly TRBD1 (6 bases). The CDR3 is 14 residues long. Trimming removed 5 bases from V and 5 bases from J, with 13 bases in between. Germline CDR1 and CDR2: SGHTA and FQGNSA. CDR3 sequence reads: CASSPDRLDQPQHF. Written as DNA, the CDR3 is TGTGCCAGCAGCCCAGACAGGCTAGATCAGCCCCAGCATTTT. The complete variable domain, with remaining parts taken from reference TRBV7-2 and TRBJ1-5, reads GAGVSQSPSNKVTEKGKDVELRCDPISGHTALYWYRQSLGQGLEFLIYFQGNSAPDKSGLPSDRFSAERTGGSVSTLTIQRTQQEDSAVYLCASSPDRLDQPQHFGDGTRLSIL.

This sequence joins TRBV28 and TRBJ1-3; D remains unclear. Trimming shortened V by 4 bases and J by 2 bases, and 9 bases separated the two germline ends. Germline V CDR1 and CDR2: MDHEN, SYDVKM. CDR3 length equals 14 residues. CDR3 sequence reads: CASSSLAAGNTIYF. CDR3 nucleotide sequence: TGTGCCAGCAGTTCCCTAGCAGCTGGAAACACCATATATTTT.

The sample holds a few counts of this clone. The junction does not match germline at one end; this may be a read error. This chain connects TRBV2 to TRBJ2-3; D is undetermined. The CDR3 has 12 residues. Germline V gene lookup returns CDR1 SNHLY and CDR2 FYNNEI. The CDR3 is CASSEDADTQYF. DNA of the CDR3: TGTGCCAGCAGTGAAGACGCAGACACGCAGTATTTT. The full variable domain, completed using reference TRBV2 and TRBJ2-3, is EPEVTQTPSHQVTQMGQEVILRCVPISNHLYFYWYRQILGQKVEFLVSFYNNEISEKSEIFDDQFSVERPDGSNFTLKIRSTKLEDSAMYFCASSEDADTQYFGPGTRLTVL.

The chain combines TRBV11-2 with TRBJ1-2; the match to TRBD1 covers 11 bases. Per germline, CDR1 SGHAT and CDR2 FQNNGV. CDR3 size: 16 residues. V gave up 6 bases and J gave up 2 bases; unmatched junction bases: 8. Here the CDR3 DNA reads TGTGCCAGCAGTCTAGGTTGGACAGGGGGCAACTATGGCTACACCTTC. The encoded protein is CASSLGWTGGNYGYTF.

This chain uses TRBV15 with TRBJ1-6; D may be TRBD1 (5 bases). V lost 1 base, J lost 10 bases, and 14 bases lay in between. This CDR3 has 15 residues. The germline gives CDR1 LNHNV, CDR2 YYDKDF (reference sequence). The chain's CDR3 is CATSRVGTGDSPLHF. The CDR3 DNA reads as TGTGCCACCAGCAGAGTGGGCACGGGGGACTCACCCCTCCACTTT.

In nucleotides, the CDR3 is TGCGCCAGCAGTCAACCGGAGGGTGCGGTCTACCAAGAGACCCAGTACTTC. This encodes CASSQPEGAVYQETQYF. This chain links TRBV23-1 with TRBJ2-5, with TRBD2 as a possible D gene (6 bases). TRBV23-1 is annotated as an ORF whose role is uncertain. V lost 2 bases to trimming and J lost 0 bases, with 16 bases between them. CDR3 length: 17 residues.

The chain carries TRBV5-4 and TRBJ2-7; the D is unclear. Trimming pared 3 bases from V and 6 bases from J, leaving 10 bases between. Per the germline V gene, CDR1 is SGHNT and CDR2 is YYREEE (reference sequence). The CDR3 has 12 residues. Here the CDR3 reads CASSSTPTEQYF. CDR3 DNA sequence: TGTGCCAGCAGCTCTACTCCGACCGAGCAGTACTTC.

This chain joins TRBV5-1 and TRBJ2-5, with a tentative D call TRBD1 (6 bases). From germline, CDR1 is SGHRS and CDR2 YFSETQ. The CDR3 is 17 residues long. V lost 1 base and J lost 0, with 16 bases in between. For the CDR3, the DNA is TGCGCCAGCAGCTTGAAGTCCGGGACATTGTACCAAGAGACCCAGTACTTC. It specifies CASSLKSGTLYQETQYF.

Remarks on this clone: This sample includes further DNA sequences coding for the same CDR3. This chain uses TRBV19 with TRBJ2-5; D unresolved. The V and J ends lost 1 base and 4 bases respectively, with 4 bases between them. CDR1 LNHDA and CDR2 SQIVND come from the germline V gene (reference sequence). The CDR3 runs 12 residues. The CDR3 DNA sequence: TGTGCCAGTAGTATAGGAGGAGAGACCCAGTACTTC. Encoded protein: CASSIGGETQYF.

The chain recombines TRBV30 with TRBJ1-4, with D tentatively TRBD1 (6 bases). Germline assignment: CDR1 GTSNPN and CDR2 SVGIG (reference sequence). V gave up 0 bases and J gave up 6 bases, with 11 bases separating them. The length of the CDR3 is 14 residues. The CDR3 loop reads CAWSVPTGDEKLFF. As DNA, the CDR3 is TGTGCCTGGAGTGTACCGACAGGCGATGAAAAACTGTTTTTT. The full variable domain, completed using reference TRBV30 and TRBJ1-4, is SQTIHQWPATLVQPVGSPLSLECTVEGTSNPNLYWYRQAAGRGLQLLFYSVGIGQISSEVPQNLSASRPQDRQFILSSKKLLLSDSGFYLCAWSVPTGDEKLFFGSGTQLSVL.

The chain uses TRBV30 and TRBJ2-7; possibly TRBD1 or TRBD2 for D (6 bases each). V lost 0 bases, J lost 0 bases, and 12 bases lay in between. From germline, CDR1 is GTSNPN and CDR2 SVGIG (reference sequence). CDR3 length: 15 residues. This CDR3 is CAWSVPGDNSYEQYF. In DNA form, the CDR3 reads TGTGCCTGGAGTGTACCGGGGGACAACTCCTACGAGCAGTACTTC.

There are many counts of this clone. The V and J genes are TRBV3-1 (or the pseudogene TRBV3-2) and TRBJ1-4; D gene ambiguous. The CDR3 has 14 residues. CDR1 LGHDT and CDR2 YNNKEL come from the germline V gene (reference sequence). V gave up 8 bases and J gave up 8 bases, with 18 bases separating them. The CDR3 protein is CASSVAGVREKLFF. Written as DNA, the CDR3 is TGTGCCAGCTCTGTGGCCGGGGTAAGAGAAAAACTGTTTTTT.

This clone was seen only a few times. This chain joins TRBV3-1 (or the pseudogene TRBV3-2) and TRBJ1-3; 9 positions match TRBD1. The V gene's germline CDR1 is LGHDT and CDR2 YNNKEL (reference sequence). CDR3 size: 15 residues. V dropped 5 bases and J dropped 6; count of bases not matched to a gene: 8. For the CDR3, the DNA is TGTGCCAGCAGCTACCGGGACAGGGAAGTAAACACCATATATTTT. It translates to CASSYRDREVNTIYF.

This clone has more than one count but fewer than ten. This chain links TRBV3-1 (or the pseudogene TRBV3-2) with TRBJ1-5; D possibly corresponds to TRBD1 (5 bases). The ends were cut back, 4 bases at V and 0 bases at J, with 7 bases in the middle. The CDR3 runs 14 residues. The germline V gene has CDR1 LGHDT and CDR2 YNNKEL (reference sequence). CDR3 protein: CASSRGNSNQPQHF. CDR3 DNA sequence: TGTGCCAGCAGCCGGGGGAATAGCAATCAGCCCCAGCATTTT.

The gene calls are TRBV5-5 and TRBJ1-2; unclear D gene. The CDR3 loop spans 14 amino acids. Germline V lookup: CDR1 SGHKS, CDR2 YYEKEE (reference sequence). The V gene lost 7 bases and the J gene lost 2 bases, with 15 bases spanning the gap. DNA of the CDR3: TGTGCCAGCTCCCGCCAATTTGGCAACTATGGCTACACCTTC. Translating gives CASSRQFGNYGYTF.

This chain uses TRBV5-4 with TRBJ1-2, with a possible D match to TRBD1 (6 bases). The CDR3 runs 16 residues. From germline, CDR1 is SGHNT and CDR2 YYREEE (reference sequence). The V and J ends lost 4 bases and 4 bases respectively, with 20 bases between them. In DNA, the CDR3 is TGTGCCAGCAGCCACCCCACAGGGCCCGGGGGCTATGGCTACACCTTC. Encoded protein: CASSHPTGPGGYGYTF.

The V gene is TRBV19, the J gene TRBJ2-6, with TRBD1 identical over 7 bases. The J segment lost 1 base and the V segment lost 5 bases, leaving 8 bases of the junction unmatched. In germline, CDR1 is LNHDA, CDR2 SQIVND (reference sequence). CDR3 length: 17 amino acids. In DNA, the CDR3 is TGTGCCAGTAGTCCGGACAGGCCTTTATCTGGGGCCAACGTCCTGACTTTC. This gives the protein CASSPDRPLSGANVLTF.

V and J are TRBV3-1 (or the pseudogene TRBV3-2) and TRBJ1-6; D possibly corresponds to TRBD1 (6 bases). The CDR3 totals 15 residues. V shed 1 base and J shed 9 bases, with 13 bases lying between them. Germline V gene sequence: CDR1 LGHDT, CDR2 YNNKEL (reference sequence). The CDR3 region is CASSQAQGRGSPLHF. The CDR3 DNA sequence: TGTGCCAGCAGCCAAGCACAGGGCCGCGGTTCACCCCTCCACTTT.

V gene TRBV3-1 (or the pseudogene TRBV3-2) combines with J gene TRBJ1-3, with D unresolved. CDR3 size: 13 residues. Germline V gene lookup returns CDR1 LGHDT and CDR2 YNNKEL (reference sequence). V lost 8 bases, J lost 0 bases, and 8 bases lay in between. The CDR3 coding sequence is TGTGCCAGCTCCGGAAGCTCTGGAAACACCATATATTTT. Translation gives CASSGSSGNTIYF.

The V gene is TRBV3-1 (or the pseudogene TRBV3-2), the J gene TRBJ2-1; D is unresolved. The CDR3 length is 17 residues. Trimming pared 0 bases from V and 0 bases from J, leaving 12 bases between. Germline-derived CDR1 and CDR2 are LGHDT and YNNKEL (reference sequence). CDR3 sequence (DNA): TGTGCCAGCAGCCAAGATACTCCGTGGAGCTCCTACAATGAGCAGTTCTTC. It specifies CASSQDTPWSSYNEQFF.

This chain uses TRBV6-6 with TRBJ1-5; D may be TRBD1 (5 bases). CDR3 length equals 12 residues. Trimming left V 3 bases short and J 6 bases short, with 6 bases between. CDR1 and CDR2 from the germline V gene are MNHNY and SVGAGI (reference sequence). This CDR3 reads CASSYGTQPQHF. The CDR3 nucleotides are TGTGCCAGCAGTTATGGGACTCAGCCCCAGCATTTT.

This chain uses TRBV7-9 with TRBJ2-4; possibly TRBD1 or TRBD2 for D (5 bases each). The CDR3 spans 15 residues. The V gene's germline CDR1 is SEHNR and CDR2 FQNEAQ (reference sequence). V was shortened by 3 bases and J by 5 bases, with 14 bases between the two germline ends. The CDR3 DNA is TGTGCCAGCAGCTTGGTAGCCGGGGCCCAAAACATTCAGTACTTC. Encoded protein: CASSLVAGAQNIQYF.

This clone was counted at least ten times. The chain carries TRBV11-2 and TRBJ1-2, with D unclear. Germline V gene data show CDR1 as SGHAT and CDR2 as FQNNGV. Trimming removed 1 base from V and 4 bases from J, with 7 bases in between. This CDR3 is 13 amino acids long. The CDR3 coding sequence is TGTGCCAGCAGCTTAGGACTCTTCTATGGCTACACCTTC. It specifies CASSLGLFYGYTF.